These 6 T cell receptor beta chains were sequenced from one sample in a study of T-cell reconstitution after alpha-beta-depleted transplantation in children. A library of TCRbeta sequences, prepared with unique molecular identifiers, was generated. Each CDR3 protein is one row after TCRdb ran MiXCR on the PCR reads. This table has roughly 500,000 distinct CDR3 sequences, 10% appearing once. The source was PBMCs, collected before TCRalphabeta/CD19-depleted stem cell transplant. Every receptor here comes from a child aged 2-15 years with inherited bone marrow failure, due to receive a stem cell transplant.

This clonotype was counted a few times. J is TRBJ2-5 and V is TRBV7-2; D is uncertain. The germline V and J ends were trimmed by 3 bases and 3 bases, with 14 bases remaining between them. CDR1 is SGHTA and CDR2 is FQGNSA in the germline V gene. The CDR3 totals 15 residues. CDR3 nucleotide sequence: TGTGCCAGCAGCTTCCATTGGACGGAAAAAGAGACCCAGTACTTC. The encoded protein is CASSFHWTEKETQYF.

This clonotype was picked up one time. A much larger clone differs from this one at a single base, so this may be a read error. CDR3 protein: CASRLSGASFYNEQFF. The CDR3 DNA reads TGTGCCAGCAGGCTTAGCGGGGCGAGCTTCTACAATGAGCAGTTCTTC. This rearrangement joins TRBV27 to TRBJ2-1; TRBD2 matches 8 bases. The J segment lost 3 bases and the V segment lost 6 bases, leaving 10 bases of the junction unmatched. Germline V gene data show CDR1 as MNHEY and CDR2 as SMNVEV (reference sequence). CDR3 size: 16 residues.

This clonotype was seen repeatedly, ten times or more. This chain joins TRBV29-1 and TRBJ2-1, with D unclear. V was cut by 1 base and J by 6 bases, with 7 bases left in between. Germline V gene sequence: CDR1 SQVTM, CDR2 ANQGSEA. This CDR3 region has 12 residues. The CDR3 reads CSVEVGFNEQFF. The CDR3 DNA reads TGCAGCGTTGAAGTAGGCTTCAATGAGCAGTTCTTC.

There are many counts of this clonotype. The CDR3 loop reads CASSIGAINEQFF. CDR3 nucleotide sequence: TGTGCCAGCAGCATCGGGGCTATCAATGAGCAGTTCTTC. The chain links TRBV12-3 or TRBV12-4 to TRBJ2-1; D is perhaps TRBD1 or TRBD2 (5 bases each). The CDR3 runs to 13 residues. Trimming took 6 bases from V and 6 from J, leaving 12 bases between them.

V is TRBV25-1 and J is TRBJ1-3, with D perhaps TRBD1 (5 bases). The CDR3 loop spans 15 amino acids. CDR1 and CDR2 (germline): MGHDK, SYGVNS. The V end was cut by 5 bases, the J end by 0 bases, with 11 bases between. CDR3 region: CASSRGPVSGNTIYF. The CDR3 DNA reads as TGTGCCAGCAGTCGGGGACCTGTCTCTGGAAACACCATATATTTT.

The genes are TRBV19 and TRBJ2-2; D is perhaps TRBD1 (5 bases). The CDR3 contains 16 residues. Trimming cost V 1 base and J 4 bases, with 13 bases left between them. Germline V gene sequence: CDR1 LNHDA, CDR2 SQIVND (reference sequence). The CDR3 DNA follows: TGTGCCAGTAGTATAGGGACATCTGCCCCCACCGGGGAGCTGTTTTTT. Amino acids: CASSIGTSAPTGELFF. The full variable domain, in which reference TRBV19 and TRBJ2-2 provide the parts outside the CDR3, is DGGITQSPKYLFRKEGQNVTLSCEQNLNHDAMYWYRQDPGQGLRLIYYSQIVNDFQKGDIAEGYSVSREKKESFPLTVTSAQKNPTAFYLCASSIGTSAPTGELFFGEGSRLTVL.